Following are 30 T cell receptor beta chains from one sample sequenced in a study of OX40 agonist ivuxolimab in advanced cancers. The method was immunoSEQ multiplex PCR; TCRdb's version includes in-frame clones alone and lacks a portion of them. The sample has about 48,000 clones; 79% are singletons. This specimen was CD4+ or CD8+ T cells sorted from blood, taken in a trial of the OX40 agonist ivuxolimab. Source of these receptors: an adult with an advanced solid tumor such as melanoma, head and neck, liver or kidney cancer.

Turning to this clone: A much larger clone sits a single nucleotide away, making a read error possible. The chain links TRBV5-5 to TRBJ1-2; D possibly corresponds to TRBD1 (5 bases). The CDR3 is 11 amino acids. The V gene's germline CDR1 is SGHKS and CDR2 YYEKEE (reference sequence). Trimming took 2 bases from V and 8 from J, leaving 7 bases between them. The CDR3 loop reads CASSFRDGYTF. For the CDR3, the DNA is TGTGCCAGCAGCTTCAGGGACGGCTACACCTTC.

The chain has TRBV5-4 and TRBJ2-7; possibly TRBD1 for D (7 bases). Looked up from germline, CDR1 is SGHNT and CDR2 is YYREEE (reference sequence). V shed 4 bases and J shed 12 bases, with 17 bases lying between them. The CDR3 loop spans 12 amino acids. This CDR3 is CASSHDREAPYF. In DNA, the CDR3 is TGTGCCAGCAGCCACGACAGGGAGGCACCGTACTTC.

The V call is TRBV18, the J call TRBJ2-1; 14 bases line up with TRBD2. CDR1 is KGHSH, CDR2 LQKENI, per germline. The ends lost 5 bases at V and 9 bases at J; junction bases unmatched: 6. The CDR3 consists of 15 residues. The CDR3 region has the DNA TGTGCCAGCTCAACTTCCGGGACTAGCGGGAGTGAGCAGTTCTTC. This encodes CASSTSGTSGSEQFF.

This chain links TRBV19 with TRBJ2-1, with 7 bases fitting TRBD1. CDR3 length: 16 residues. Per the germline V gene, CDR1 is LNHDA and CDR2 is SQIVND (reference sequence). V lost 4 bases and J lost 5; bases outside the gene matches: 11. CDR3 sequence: CASSTIDRVKDNEQFF. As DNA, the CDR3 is TGTGCCAGTAGTACCATAGACAGGGTTAAAGACAATGAGCAGTTCTTC.

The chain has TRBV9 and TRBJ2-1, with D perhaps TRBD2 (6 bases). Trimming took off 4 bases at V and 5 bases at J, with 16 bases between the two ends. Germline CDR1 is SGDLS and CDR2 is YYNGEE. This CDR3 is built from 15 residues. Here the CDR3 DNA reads TGTGCCAGCAGCCAGAGGGACTTATGGGACAATGAGCAGTTCTTC. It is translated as CASSQRDLWDNEQFF. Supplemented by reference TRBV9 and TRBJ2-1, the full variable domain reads DSGVTQTPKHLITATGQRVTLRCSPRSGDLSVYWYQQSLDQGLQFLIQYYNGEERAKGNILERFSAQQFPDLHSELNLSSLELGDSALYFCASSQRDLWDNEQFFGPGTRLTVL.

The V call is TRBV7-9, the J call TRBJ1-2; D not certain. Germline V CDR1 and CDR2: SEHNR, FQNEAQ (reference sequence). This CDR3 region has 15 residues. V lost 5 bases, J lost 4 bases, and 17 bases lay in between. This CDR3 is CASSPPPRFGYGYTF. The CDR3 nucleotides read TGTGCCAGCAGCCCACCTCCCCGATTCGGCTATGGCTACACCTTC.

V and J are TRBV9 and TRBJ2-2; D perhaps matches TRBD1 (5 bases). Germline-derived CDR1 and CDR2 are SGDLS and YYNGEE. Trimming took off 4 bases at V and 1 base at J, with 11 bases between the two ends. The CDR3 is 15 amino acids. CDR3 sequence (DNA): TGTGCCAGCAGCCCGCGGCAGGGGAACACCGGGGAGCTGTTTTTT. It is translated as CASSPRQGNTGELFF.

The CDR3 loop reads CASSPDRGGPQHF. The CDR3 DNA sequence: TGTGCCAGCAGTCCGGACAGGGGGGGACCCCAGCATTTT. The V and J genes are TRBV27 and TRBJ1-5; 10 bases align to TRBD1. The length of the CDR3 is 13 residues. The germline V gene has CDR1 MNHEY and CDR2 SMNVEV (reference sequence). Trimming at V came to 5 bases and at J to 10 bases, leaving 5 bases not matched to a gene.

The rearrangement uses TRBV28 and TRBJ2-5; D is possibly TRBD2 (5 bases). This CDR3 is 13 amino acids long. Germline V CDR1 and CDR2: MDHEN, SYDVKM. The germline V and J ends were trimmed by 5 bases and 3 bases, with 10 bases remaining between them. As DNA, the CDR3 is TGTGCCAGCAGTCCTTACGGGGAAGAGACCCAGTACTTC. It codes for CASSPYGEETQYF.

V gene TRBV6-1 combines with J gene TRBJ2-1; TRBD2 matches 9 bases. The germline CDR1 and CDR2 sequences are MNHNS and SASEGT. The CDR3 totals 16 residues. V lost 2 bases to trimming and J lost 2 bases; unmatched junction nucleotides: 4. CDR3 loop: CASSERASGAYNEQFF. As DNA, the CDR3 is TGTGCCAGCAGTGAACGGGCTAGCGGGGCCTACAATGAGCAGTTCTTC.

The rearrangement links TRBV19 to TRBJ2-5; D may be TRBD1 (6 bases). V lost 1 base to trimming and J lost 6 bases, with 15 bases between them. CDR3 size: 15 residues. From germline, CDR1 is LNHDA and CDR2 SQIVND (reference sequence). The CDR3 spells CASSIARSQGKTQYF. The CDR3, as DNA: TGTGCCAGTAGTATAGCCCGGTCTCAGGGGAAGACCCAGTACTTC.

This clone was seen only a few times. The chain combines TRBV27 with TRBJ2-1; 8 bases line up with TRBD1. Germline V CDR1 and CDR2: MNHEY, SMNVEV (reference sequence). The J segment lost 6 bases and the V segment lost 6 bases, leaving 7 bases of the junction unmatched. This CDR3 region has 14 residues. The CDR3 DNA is TGTGCCAGCAGCCGACAGGGGAGTATCAATGAGCAGTTCTTC. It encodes CASSRQGSINEQFF.

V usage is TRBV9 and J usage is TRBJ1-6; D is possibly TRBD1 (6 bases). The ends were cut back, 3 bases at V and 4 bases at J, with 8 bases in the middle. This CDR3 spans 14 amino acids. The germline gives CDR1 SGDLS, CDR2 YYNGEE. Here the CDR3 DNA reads TGTGCCAGCAGCGCGGACAGTTATAATTCACCCCTCCACTTT. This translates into CASSADSYNSPLHF.

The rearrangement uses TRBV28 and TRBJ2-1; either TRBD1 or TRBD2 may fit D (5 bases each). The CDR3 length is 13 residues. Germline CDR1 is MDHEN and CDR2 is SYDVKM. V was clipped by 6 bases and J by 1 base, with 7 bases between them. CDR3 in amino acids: CASSWGSYNEQFF. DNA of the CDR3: TGTGCCAGCAGCTGGGGGTCCTACAATGAGCAGTTCTTC.

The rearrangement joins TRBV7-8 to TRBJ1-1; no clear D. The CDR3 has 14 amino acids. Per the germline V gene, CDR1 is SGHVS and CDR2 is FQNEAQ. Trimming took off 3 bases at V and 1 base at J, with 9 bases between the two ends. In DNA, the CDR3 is TGTGCCAGCAGCTTTGGGCAGGCGAACACTGAAGCTTTCTTT. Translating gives CASSFGQANTEAFF.

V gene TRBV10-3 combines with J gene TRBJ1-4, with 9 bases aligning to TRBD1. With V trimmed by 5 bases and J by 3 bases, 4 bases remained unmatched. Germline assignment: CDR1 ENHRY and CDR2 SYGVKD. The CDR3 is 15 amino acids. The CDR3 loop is CAISWDRAANEKLFF. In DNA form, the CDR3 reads TGTGCCATCAGTTGGGACAGGGCAGCTAATGAAAAACTGTTTTTT.

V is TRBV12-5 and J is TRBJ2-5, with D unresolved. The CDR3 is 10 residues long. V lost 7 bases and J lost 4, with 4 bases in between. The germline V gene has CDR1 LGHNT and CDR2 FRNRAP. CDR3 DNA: TGTGCTAGTGCCATAGAGACCCAGTACTTC. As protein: CASAIETQYF.

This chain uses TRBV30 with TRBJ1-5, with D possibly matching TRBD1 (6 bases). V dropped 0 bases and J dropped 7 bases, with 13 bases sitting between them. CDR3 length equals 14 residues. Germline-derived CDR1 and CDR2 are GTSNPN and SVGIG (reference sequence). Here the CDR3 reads CAWSVGGGGQPQHF. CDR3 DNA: TGTGCCTGGAGTGTCGGCGGGGGCGGGCAGCCCCAGCATTTT.

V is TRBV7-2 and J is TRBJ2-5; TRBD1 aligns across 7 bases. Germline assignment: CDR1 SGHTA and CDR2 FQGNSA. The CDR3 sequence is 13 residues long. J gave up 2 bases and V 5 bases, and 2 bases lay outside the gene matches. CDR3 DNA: TGTGCCAGCAGCCTACAGGGGCAAGAGACCCAGTACTTC. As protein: CASSLQGQETQYF.

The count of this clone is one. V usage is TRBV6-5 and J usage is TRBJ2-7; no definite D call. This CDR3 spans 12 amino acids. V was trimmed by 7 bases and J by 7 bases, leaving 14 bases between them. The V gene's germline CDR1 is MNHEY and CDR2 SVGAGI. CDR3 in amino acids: CASTKRVGEQYF. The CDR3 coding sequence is TGTGCCAGCACCAAACGCGTAGGAGAGCAGTACTTC.

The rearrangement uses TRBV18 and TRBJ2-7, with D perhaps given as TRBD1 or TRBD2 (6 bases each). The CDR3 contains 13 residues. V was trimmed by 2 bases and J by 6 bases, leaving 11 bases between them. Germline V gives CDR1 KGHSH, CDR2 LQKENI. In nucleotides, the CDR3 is TGTGCCAGCTCACCAACGGGGGCCCGCGAGCAGTACTTC. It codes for CASSPTGAREQYF.

CDR3 in amino acids: CASRFTNEQFF. The CDR3 DNA follows: TGTGCCAGCAGATTCACCAATGAGCAGTTCTTC. The chain joins TRBV7-9 to TRBJ2-1; D uncertain. CDR1 is SEHNR, CDR2 FQNEAQ, per germline (reference sequence). The CDR3 runs to 11 residues. The V end lost 6 bases, the J end lost 6 bases, and 6 bases lay between the germline ends.

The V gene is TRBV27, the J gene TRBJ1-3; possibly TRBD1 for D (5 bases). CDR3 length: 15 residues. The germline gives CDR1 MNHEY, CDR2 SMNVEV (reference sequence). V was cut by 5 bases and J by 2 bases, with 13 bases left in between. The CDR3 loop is CASSPSGTAGNTIYF. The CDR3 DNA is TGTGCCAGCAGTCCCTCGGGGACCGCTGGAAACACCATATATTTT.

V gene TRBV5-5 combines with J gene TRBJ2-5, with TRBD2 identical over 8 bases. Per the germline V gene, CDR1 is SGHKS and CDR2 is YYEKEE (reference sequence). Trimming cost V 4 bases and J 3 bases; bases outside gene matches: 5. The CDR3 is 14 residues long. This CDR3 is CASSAREGKETQYF. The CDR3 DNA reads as TGTGCCAGCAGCGCTCGGGAGGGGAAAGAGACCCAGTACTTC.

The CDR3 DNA sequence: TGTGCCAGCAGCCAAACCGGGATATTCTACGAGCAGTACTTC. Protein: CASSQTGIFYEQYF. The chain links TRBV7-8 to TRBJ2-7; D is perhaps TRBD2 (5 bases). This CDR3 spans 14 amino acids. V gave up 5 bases and J gave up 3 bases, with 14 bases separating them. Germline lookup yields CDR1 SGHVS and CDR2 FQNEAQ.

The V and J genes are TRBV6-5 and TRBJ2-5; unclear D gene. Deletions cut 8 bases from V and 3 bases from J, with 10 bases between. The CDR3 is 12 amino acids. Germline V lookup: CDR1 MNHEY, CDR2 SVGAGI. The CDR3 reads CASGRLEETQYF. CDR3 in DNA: TGTGCCAGCGGTAGGCTAGAAGAGACCCAGTACTTC.

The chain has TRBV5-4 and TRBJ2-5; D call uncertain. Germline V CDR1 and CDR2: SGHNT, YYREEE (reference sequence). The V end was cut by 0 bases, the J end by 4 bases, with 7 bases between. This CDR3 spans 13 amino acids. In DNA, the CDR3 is TGTGCCAGCAGCTTGGACACGGGAGAGACCCAGTACTTC. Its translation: CASSLDTGETQYF.

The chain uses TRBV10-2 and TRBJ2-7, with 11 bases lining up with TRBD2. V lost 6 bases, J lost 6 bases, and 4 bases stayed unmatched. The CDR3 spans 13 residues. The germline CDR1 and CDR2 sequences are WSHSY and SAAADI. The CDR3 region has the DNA TGCGCCAGCAGAACTAGCGGGAGTGGCGAGCAGTACTTC. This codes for CASRTSGSGEQYF.

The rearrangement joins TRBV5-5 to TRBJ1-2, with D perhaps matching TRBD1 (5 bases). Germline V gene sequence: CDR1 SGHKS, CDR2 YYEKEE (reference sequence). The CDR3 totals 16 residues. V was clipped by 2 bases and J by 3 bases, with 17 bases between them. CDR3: CASSLVPGRTDYGYTF. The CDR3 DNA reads TGTGCCAGCAGCTTAGTACCGGGACGGACCGACTATGGCTACACCTTC. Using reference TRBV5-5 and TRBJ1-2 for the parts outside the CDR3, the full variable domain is DAGVTQSPTHLIKTRGQQVTLRCSPISGHKSVSWYQQVLGQGPQFIFQYYEKEERGRGNFPDRFSARQFPNYSSELNVNALLLGDSALYLCASSLVPGRTDYGYTFGSGTRLTVV.

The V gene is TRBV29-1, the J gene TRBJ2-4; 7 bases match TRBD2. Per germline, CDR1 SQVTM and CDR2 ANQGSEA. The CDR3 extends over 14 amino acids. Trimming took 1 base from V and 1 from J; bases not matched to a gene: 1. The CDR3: CSVEGREAKNIQYF. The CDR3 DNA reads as TGCAGCGTTGAAGGGCGGGAGGCCAAAAACATTCAGTACTTC.